The 31 T cell receptor beta chains below all came from one sample that was sequenced in a study of blood T cell repertoires in COVID-19. Some clones are missing from TCRdb's copy, which holds only in-frame ones; the method was immunoSEQ multiplex PCR. The sample has 250,000 to 400,000 clones, approximately 88% seen once. Specimen: peripheral blood. Source of these receptors: a woman aged 30 to 39 with COVID-19, enrolled during active disease.

This clone was counted a single time. This chain connects TRBV28 to TRBJ2-2; possible D gene TRBD1, 5 bases. The V and J ends lost 7 bases and 5 bases respectively, with 14 bases between them. The CDR3 sequence is 14 residues long. CDR1 is MDHEN, CDR2 SYDVKM, per germline. The CDR3 sequence: CASKFQGRTGELFF. As DNA, the CDR3 is TGTGCCAGCAAATTCCAGGGTCGAACCGGGGAGCTGTTTTTT.

The V call is TRBV19, the J call TRBJ2-4; TRBD2 matches 7 bases. CDR1 and CDR2 from the germline V gene are LNHDA and SQIVND (reference sequence). The trim removed 3 bases at V and 8 bases at J, leaving 4 bases unmatched. The CDR3 is made up of 13 amino acids. The CDR3: CASSMGGLDIQYF. CDR3 DNA: TGTGCCAGTAGTATGGGAGGGTTGGACATTCAGTACTTC. The complete variable domain, with remaining parts taken from reference TRBV19 and TRBJ2-4, reads DGGITQSPKYLFRKEGQNVTLSCEQNLNHDAMYWYRQDPGQGLRLIYYSQIVNDFQKGDIAEGYSVSREKKESFPLTVTSAQKNPTAFYLCASSMGGLDIQYFGAGTRLSVL.

This clone appeared once. This chain connects TRBV28 to TRBJ2-3; perhaps TRBD2 as D (5 bases). The CDR3 totals 15 residues. From germline, CDR1 is MDHEN and CDR2 SYDVKM. The V end was cut by 2 bases, the J end by 3 bases, with 12 bases between. The CDR3 reads CASSLASPATDTQYF. Here the CDR3 DNA reads TGTGCCAGCAGTTTAGCTAGCCCCGCGACAGATACGCAGTATTTT.

The genes are TRBV7-2 and TRBJ1-4; TRBD1 might be the D (5 bases). In germline, CDR1 is SGHTA, CDR2 FQGNSA. Trimming pared 0 bases from V and 5 bases from J, leaving 10 bases between. CDR3 length: 15 residues. The CDR3 sequence: CASSLAQGVNEKLFF. The CDR3, as DNA: TGTGCCAGCAGCTTAGCGCAGGGCGTAAATGAAAAACTGTTTTTT. The full variable domain, its missing parts supplied by reference TRBV7-2 and TRBJ1-4, is GAGVSQSPSNKVTEKGKDVELRCDPISGHTALYWYRQSLGQGLEFLIYFQGNSAPDKSGLPSDRFSAERTGGSVSTLTIQRTQQEDSAVYLCASSLAQGVNEKLFFGSGTQLSVL.

The chain links TRBV4-3 to TRBJ1-2, with D perhaps TRBD1 (5 bases). This CDR3 contains 15 residues. CDR1 LGHNA and CDR2 YSLEER come from the germline V gene. V gave up 6 bases and J gave up 4 bases, with 18 bases separating them. CDR3 bases: TGCGCCAGCAGTCCAAGTTCTCAGGGCGGCTATGGCTACACCTTC. This sequence encodes CASSPSSQGGYGYTF.

CDR3 bases: TGTGCCAGCAGCGTAGCAGCCGGGGTAGGTTCCTACGAGCAGTACTTC. Its translation is CASSVAAGVGSYEQYF. The chain joins TRBV9 to TRBJ2-7, with D tentatively TRBD2 (5 bases). The V end lost 0 bases, the J end lost 1 base, and 14 bases lay between the germline ends. Germline assignment: CDR1 SGDLS and CDR2 YYNGEE. CDR3 length: 16 residues. Drawing the rest from reference TRBV9 and TRBJ2-7, the complete variable domain is DSGVTQTPKHLITATGQRVTLRCSPRSGDLSVYWYQQSLDQGLQFLIQYYNGEERAKGNILERFSAQQFPDLHSELNLSSLELGDSALYFCASSVAAGVGSYEQYFGPGTRLTVT.

The V call is TRBV5-1, the J call TRBJ1-2; the D is unclear. The CDR3 runs 14 residues. Germline CDR1 SGHRS, CDR2 YFSETQ. The V end lost 5 bases, the J end lost 2 bases, and 13 bases lay between the germline ends. The CDR3 region has the DNA TGCGCCAGCAGACCCTTGGGCATCAACTATGGCTACACCTTC. Its protein product is CASRPLGINYGYTF.

CDR3 protein: CASSLIPRGGNNSPLHF. The CDR3 DNA follows: TGCGCCAGCAGCCTAATTCCTCGGGGGGGAAATAATTCACCCCTCCACTTT. This chain connects TRBV5-1 to TRBJ1-6; D possibly corresponds to TRBD1 (5 bases). Germline lookup yields CDR1 SGHRS and CDR2 YFSETQ. The CDR3 covers 17 residues. Trimming left V 4 bases short and J 5 bases short, with 19 bases between.

The rearrangement uses TRBV3-1 (or the pseudogene TRBV3-2) and TRBJ1-4, with D perhaps TRBD1 (5 bases). Per germline, CDR1 LGHDT and CDR2 YNNKEL (reference sequence). The CDR3 covers 15 residues. V gave up 2 bases and J gave up 7 bases, with 14 bases separating them. CDR3 nucleotides: TGTGCCAGCAGCCAACAACAGGATGTGCTTGAAAAACTGTTTTTT. This gives the protein CASSQQQDVLEKLFF.

This clone was observed a handful of times. The chain employs TRBV11-2 and TRBJ1-1; unclear D gene. The V gene lost 0 bases and the J gene lost 3 bases, with 20 bases spanning the gap. The CDR3 is 18 amino acids. The germline V gene has CDR1 SGHAT and CDR2 FQNNGV. This CDR3 reads CASSLDLTRGRLDTEAFF. The CDR3 DNA sequence: TGTGCCAGCAGCTTAGATTTAACCCGAGGGCGGTTGGACACTGAAGCTTTCTTT.

The chain couples TRBV4-1 to TRBJ1-1; D is possibly TRBD1 (5 bases). This CDR3 spans 15 amino acids. V was shortened by 6 bases and J by 1 base, with 15 bases between the two germline ends. Germline values: CDR1 MGHRA, CDR2 YSYEKL. CDR3 nucleotides: TGCGCCAGCAGTCCCCAAGTCGGGGGGAACACTGAAGCTTTCTTT. Protein product: CASSPQVGGNTEAFF.

The V gene is TRBV7-9, the J gene TRBJ2-2, with a weak D call TRBD1 (8 bases). The CDR3 is made up of 15 amino acids. V shed 6 bases and J shed 3 bases, with 14 bases lying between them. Germline V lookup: CDR1 SEHNR, CDR2 FQNEAQ (reference sequence). The CDR3 DNA reads as TGTGCCAGCAGACTAACAGGGGGGGACACCGGGGAGCTGTTTTTT. It encodes CASRLTGGDTGELFF.

This clone was found once. CDR3 sequence: CATSRGGLGNQPQHF. Written as DNA, the CDR3 is TGTGCCACCAGCAGAGGTGGCCTGGGCAATCAGCCCCAGCATTTT. The V call is TRBV15, the J call TRBJ1-5; D is ambiguous. Germline-derived CDR1 and CDR2 are LNHNV and YYDKDF (reference sequence). Trimming took 1 base from V and 2 from J, leaving 9 bases between them. The CDR3 contains 15 residues.

This chain connects TRBV28 to TRBJ1-4; D ambiguous. CDR1 and CDR2 from the germline V gene are MDHEN and SYDVKM. V gave up 4 bases and J gave up 7 bases, with 22 bases separating them. This CDR3 contains 17 residues. In DNA, the CDR3 is TGTGCCAGCAGTTCCTATCCGCTCGCTAGGTACGGTGAAAAACTGTTTTTT. Protein product: CASSSYPLARYGEKLFF.

The CDR3: CASSLRALSGYGYTF. Written as DNA, the CDR3 is TGTGCCAGCAGCCTAAGGGCCCTCAGCGGCTATGGCTACACCTTC. The rearrangement links TRBV7-8 to TRBJ1-2; D is uncertain. Trimming stripped 5 bases from V and 4 bases from J, with 17 bases between. The CDR3 has 15 amino acids. Germline CDR1 reads SGHVS; CDR2 reads FQNEAQ.

In DNA form, the CDR3 reads TGTGCCAGCAGCCAAGCAGGATCGATCAGCAATCAGCCCCAGCATTTT. This translates into CASSQAGSISNQPQHF. The rearrangement links TRBV3-1 (or the pseudogene TRBV3-2) to TRBJ1-5; D gene unclear. CDR1 is LGHDT, CDR2 YNNKEL, per germline (reference sequence). This CDR3 has 16 amino acids. V was trimmed by 1 base and J by 1 base, leaving 11 bases between them.

The J gene is TRBJ2-1, the V gene TRBV11-3; the D gene is possibly TRBD2 (7 bases). Germline CDR1 is SGHNT and CDR2 is YENEEA. CDR3 size: 15 residues. V was cut by 2 bases and J by 3 bases, with 11 bases left in between. The CDR3 sequence is CASSLRGAIYNEQFF. CDR3 nucleotides: TGTGCCAGCAGCTTACGGGGGGCGATCTACAATGAGCAGTTCTTC.

This chain connects TRBV6-5 to TRBJ1-1; D gene unclear. CDR3 length equals 12 residues. Deletions cut 6 bases from V and 3 bases from J, with 8 bases between. From germline, CDR1 is MNHEY and CDR2 SVGAGI. Here the CDR3 reads CASSPPDTEAFF. The DNA of the CDR3 is TGTGCCAGCAGCCCCCCGGACACTGAAGCTTTCTTT.

The rearrangement links TRBV3-1 (or the pseudogene TRBV3-2) to TRBJ1-3, with unresolved D. The CDR3 consists of 16 residues. Germline V gene data show CDR1 as LGHDT and CDR2 as YNNKEL (reference sequence). The V gene lost 4 bases and the J gene lost 0 bases, with 13 bases spanning the gap. CDR3 DNA sequence: TGTGCCAGCAGCCCCCTAGCTGAGTTCTCTGGAAACACCATATATTTT. Protein: CASSPLAEFSGNTIYF.

J is TRBJ2-1 and V is TRBV7-9; 9 positions match TRBD1. Trimming cost V 0 bases and J 6 bases; bases outside gene matches: 3. Germline V gene sequence: CDR1 SEHNR, CDR2 FQNEAQ (reference sequence). The CDR3 runs 15 residues. This CDR3 is CASSLARQGVNEQFF. CDR3 in DNA: TGTGCCAGCAGCTTAGCGAGACAGGGGGTCAATGAGCAGTTCTTC.

The rearrangement links TRBV11-2 to TRBJ2-7; D gene uncertain. Trimming removed 3 bases at V and 3 bases at J, with 3 bases between. The germline V gene encodes CDR1 SGHAT and CDR2 FQNNGV. The CDR3 spans 11 residues. CDR3 sequence (DNA): TGTGCCAGCAGCTTCCTCTACGAGCAGTACTTC. Amino acid sequence: CASSFLYEQYF.

This clone came up a few times. The rearrangement uses TRBV7-8 and TRBJ1-2; 10 bases align to TRBD1. V lost 2 bases to trimming and J lost 6 bases; unmatched junction nucleotides: 6. There are 15 residues in the CDR3. Germline V CDR1 and CDR2: SGHVS, FQNEAQ. Written as DNA, the CDR3 is TGTGCCAGCAGCTTAAGGACAGGGGGGAGGCATGGCTACACCTTC. Its translation: CASSLRTGGRHGYTF.

The sample holds one count of this clone. This sequence joins TRBV2 and TRBJ1-1, with D maybe TRBD1 (5 bases). Germline CDR1 reads SNHLY; CDR2 reads FYNNEI. The CDR3 is 13 residues long. Trimming stripped 9 bases from V and 1 base from J, with 12 bases between. The CDR3 spells CASHLGGNTEAFF. CDR3 nucleotides: TGTGCCAGTCACCTCGGGGGGAACACTGAAGCTTTCTTT. Drawing the rest from reference TRBV2 and TRBJ1-1, the complete variable domain is EPEVTQTPSHQVTQMGQEVILRCVPISNHLYFYWYRQILGQKVEFLVSFYNNEISEKSEIFDDQFSVERPDGSNFTLKIRSTKLEDSAMYFCASHLGGNTEAFFGQGTRLTVV.

The chain combines TRBV10-3 with TRBJ1-1; TRBD1 agrees at 9 bases. The CDR3 loop spans 15 amino acids. With V trimmed by 6 bases and J by 5 bases, 10 bases remained unmatched. Germline-derived CDR1 and CDR2 are ENHRY and SYGVKD. The CDR3 DNA reads as TGTGCCATCAGAAGACAGGGGGAGGTTCGGACTGAAGCTTTCTTT. It translates to CAIRRQGEVRTEAFF.

This chain joins TRBV6-5 and TRBJ1-1, with a possible D match to TRBD1 (5 bases). The germline CDR1 and CDR2 sequences are MNHEY and SVGAGI. The CDR3 runs to 14 residues. V lost 4 bases, J lost 4 bases, and 13 bases lay in between. CDR3 residues: CASSLVNGGTEAFF. In DNA form, the CDR3 reads TGTGCCAGCAGTTTGGTCAACGGGGGCACTGAAGCTTTCTTT.

The chain combines TRBV6-2 or TRBV6-3 with TRBJ2-7, with D possibly TRBD1 on 6 matching bases. The CDR3 covers 15 residues. The germline V gene encodes CDR1 MNHEY and CDR2 SVGEGT. Trimming removed 6 bases from V and 1 base from J, with 16 bases in between. CDR3 sequence (DNA): TGTGCCAGCAGCCTCGGACAGCCGGGATCCTACGAGCAGTACTTC. This codes for CASSLGQPGSYEQYF.

The chain couples TRBV5-1 to TRBJ2-1; 9 bases agree with TRBD2. CDR1 is SGHRS, CDR2 YFSETQ, per germline. The junction had 13 bases not matched to a gene; V was cut back by 4 bases and J by 5 bases. The CDR3 spans 17 residues. The CDR3 is CASSVPTSGGQDNEQFF. CDR3 coding DNA: TGCGCCAGCAGCGTCCCGACTAGCGGTGGGCAGGACAATGAGCAGTTCTTC. Variable domain in full (rest from reference TRBV5-1 and TRBJ2-1): KAGVTQTPRYLIKTRGQQVTLSCSPISGHRSVSWYQQTPGQGLQFLFEYFSETQRNKGNFPGRFSGRQFSNSRSEMNVSTLELGDSALYLCASSVPTSGGQDNEQFFGPGTRLTVL.

The J gene is TRBJ2-1, the V gene TRBV20-1; tentative D call: TRBD1 (8 bases). CDR3 length: 14 residues. Trimming took 3 bases from V and 7 from J, leaving 16 bases between them. Looked up from germline, CDR1 is DFQATT and CDR2 is SNEGSKA (reference sequence). CDR3 in DNA: TGCAGTGCTAGTACAGGGGGGGTGAGAAATGAGCAGTTCTTC. Its protein is CSASTGGVRNEQFF.

V gene TRBV15 combines with J gene TRBJ1-2; TRBD1 aligns across 9 bases. The V gene end was trimmed by 2 bases and the J gene end by 8 bases; junction bases not matched to a gene: 9. From germline, CDR1 is LNHNV and CDR2 YYDKDF (reference sequence). The CDR3 loop spans 15 amino acids. Here the CDR3 reads CATSRYSTGGYGYTF. CDR3 sequence (DNA): TGTGCCACCAGCAGATACTCAACAGGGGGCTACGGCTACACCTTC.

The V and J genes are TRBV7-8 and TRBJ1-5; D unclear. CDR3 length equals 16 residues. Per the germline V gene, CDR1 is SGHVS and CDR2 is FQNEAQ. The germline V and J ends were trimmed by 2 bases and 0 bases, with 11 bases remaining between them. The CDR3 region has the DNA TGTGCCAGCAGCTTATTAGGCAGGAATAGCAATCAGCCCCAGCATTTT. Its translation: CASSLLGRNSNQPQHF.

The rearrangement uses TRBV24-1 and TRBJ1-2; 12 bases are shared with TRBD1. This CDR3 has 17 amino acids. Germline CDR1 KGHDR, CDR2 SFDVKD. Germline trimming cut 3 bases from V and 2 bases from J; bases unmatched to any gene: 6. The CDR3 loop is CATSDTGTGGRNYGYTF. The CDR3, as DNA: TGTGCCACCAGTGATACCGGGACAGGGGGCAGGAACTATGGCTACACCTTC.